This T cell receptor beta chain was found in a study of blood T cell repertoires in COVID-19. As for the study in general: Samples of COVID-19 (acute and convalescent) were obtained from the United States, Italy and Spain. From T cells, B-cell-depleted T cells, or PBMCs came the material, which was cDNA or gDNA.

Per the original data handling: Amplified reference gene primers provided the basis for estimating nucleated cell counts. Measured with immunoSEQ multiplex PCR; TCRdb has only the in-frame clones, and not every one. Clone size and the V and J calls come from that table; the DNA yielded D and trimming. The profile shows approximately 120,000 clones, about 77% of them singletons. V lost 4 bases to trimming and J lost 4 bases; unmatched junction nucleotides: 5. Germline V gene data show CDR1 as SGHRS and CDR2 as YFSETQ. The CDR3 is made up of 15 amino acids. This clone was detected once. This clonotype was sampled from a human donor in a cohort sampled during active COVID-19. Input material: peripheral blood. This chain joins TRBV5-1 and TRBJ2-1; TRBD2 matches at 10 bases. CDR3 region: CASSLGLAAYNEQFF. CDR3 sequence (DNA): TGCGCCAGCAGCCTCGGACTAGCGGCTTACAATGAGCAGTTCTTC.